The clone carrying this TCR beta chain was counted many times. Trimming cost V 6 bases and J 0 bases, with 12 bases left between them. This CDR3 is built from 15 residues. Regions amplified from RNA transcripts were the TCR beta CDR3 regions. TCR CDR3 underwent first-round RT-PCR with the HTBI primer set. One entry per CDR3 protein, called by TCRdb with MiXCR from the multiplex PCR reads. The sample consists of 350,000 to 450,000 distinct CDR3 sequences, approximately 13% of them appearing once. Diagnoses used clinical symptoms, serum thyroxine and TRAb, thyroid ultrasound and orbital computed tomography. The PBMCs were taken from about 10 ml of fresh peripheral blood. This entry is derived from a study of T cells in Graves' hyperthyroidism and ophthalmopathy. Background on the study: Specimen type is peripheral blood, collected at initial diagnosis prior to any treatment.

This sequence was found in a woman in her sixties or seventies with Graves' hyperthyroidism. The chain has TRBV12-3 or TRBV12-4 and TRBJ1-5; D is unresolved. The material sequenced was blood. The CDR3 DNA sequence: TGTGCCAGCAGCCACCTGGGTTATAGCAATCAGCCCCAGCATTTT. Its protein product is CASSHLGYSNQPQHF.